This is a list of T cell receptor beta chains from one sample in a study of T-cell memory formation after mild COVID-19. TCRdb processed the 5' RACE reads anew with MiXCR; each CDR3 protein has one entry. The sample contains roughly 260,000 distinct CDR3 sequences, about 15% of which appear only once. Sequencing used PBMCs or a T cell subset sorted from them (not recorded which). The receptors originated from a man aged 18 to 30 who had mild COVID-19 (a few samples of this study predate the infection). Cell type and time point are not known. Each CDR3 is given with its conserved first and last residue. The D gene is left open where the match is weak. The size entry is marked missing in some rows and otherwise reads once, few, many or a size class.

d_call clone_size j_call v_call cdr3_aa cdr3_nt
NA few TRBJ1-2 TRBV6-5 CATETGWGYTF TGTGCCACCGAAACAGGGTGGGGCTACACCTTC
NA many TRBJ2-1 TRBV29-1 CSFGAAGTGNEQFF TGCAGCTTCGGGGCGGCGGGGACGGGCAATGAGCAGTTCTTC
TRBD2 few TRBJ2-7 TRBV7-2 CASSPRLAGGAYEQYF TGTGCCAGCAGCCCGAGACTAGCGGGGGGAGCCTACGAGCAGTACTTC
NA NA TRBJ1-1 TRBV5-1 CASSLGGEAAEAFF TGCGCCAGCAGCTTGGGTGGGGAGGCGGCTGAAGCTTTCTTT
NA NA TRBJ2-5 TRBV15 CATMRRSKETQYF TGTGCCACCATGCGGCGGAGTAAAGAGACCCAGTACTTC
NA NA TRBJ2-1 TRBV18 CASSPLYSGAEHEQFF TGTGCCAGCTCACCGTTGTACTCAGGTGCAGAACATGAGCAGTTCTTC
NA NA TRBJ1-1 TRBV18 CASSPYTGGTEAFF TGTGCCAGCTCACCTTATACGGGGGGAACTGAAGCTTTCTTT
TRBD1 few TRBJ2-5 TRBV29-1 CSADRIQGAWETQYF TGCAGCGCTGACCGGATACAGGGGGCATGGGAGACCCAGTACTTC
NA many TRBJ2-1 TRBV7-9 CASSLLGDEQFF TGTGCCAGCAGCCTCCTTGGGGATGAGCAGTTCTTC
TRBD1 NA TRBJ2-5 TRBV5-1 CASSPGQGRETQYF TGCGCCAGCAGCCCCGGACAGGGCCGAGAGACCCAGTACTTC
TRBD1 NA TRBJ2-1 TRBV7-9 CASSLDRVRFF TGTGCCAGCAGTTTGGACAGGGTTCGGTTCTTC
NA many TRBJ2-3 TRBV7-2 CASSLPGTDTQYF TGTGCCAGCAGCTTACCAGGGACAGATACGCAGTATTTT
TRBD2 few TRBJ2-5 TRBV2 CASSENSGGRQETQYF TGTGCCAGCAGTGAAAACTCGGGGGGACGGCAAGAGACCCAGTACTTC
NA NA TRBJ2-1 TRBV3-1 CASSQASLQFF TGTGCCAGCAGCCAAGCTAGCCTTCAGTTCTTC
NA many TRBJ1-6 TRBV5-1 CASRRADDNSPLHF TGCGCCAGCAGGAGGGCCGATGATAATTCACCCCTCCACTTT
NA NA TRBJ1-1 TRBV20-1 CSARDQGQANTEAFF TGCAGTGCTAGAGATCAGGGGCAGGCCAACACTGAAGCTTTCTTT
TRBD2 many TRBJ2-5 TRBV5-1 CASSLTSGGETQYF TGCGCCAGCAGCTTGACTAGCGGGGGAGAGACCCAGTACTTC
NA few TRBJ1-2 TRBV5-1 CASSIMAGGYTF TGCGCCAGCAGCATCATGGCGGGCGGCTACACCTTC
NA NA TRBJ1-4 TRBV4-1 CASSQGRGGSYEKLFF TGCGCCAGCAGCCAAGGTCGGGGAGGGAGTTATGAAAAACTGTTTTTT
NA few TRBJ1-2 TRBV29-1 CSVEPRAGYGYTF TGCAGCGTTGAACCGCGGGCTGGGTATGGCTACACCTTC
NA many TRBJ2-3 TRBV20-1 CSARQGSPDTQYF TGCAGTGCTAGACAGGGGAGCCCAGATACGCAGTATTTT
NA few TRBJ1-1 TRBV5-1 CASGGATEAFF TGCGCCAGCGGGGGGGCCACTGAAGCTTTCTTT
NA few TRBJ2-1 TRBV4-3 CASSSRDKYNEQFF TGCGCCAGCAGCTCCCGGGACAAGTACAATGAGCAGTTCTTC
NA few TRBJ2-7 TRBV20-1 CSARANWGSSYEQYF TGCAGTGCTAGAGCTAACTGGGGAAGCTCCTACGAGCAGTACTTC
TRBD2 few TRBJ2-1 TRBV11-2 CASSLVAGASSSYNEQFF TGTGCCAGCAGCTTAGTAGCGGGGGCTTCGAGCTCCTACAATGAGCAGTTCTTC
NA few TRBJ1-1 TRBV2 CASMQGATEAFF TGTGCCAGCATGCAAGGGGCGACTGAAGCTTTCTTT
NA NA TRBJ2-3 TRBV4-3 CASSQAADIDTQYF TGCGCCAGCAGCCAAGCGGCCGACATAGATACGCAGTATTTT